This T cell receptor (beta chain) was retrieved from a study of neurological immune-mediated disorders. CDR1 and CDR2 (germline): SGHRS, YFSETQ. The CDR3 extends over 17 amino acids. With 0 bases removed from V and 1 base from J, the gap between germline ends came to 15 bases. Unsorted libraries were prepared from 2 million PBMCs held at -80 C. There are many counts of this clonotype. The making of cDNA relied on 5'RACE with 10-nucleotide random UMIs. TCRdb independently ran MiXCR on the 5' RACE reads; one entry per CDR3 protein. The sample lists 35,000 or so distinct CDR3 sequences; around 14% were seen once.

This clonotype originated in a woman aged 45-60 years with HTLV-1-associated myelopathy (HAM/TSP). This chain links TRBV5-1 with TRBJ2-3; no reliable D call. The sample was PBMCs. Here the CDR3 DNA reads TGCGCCAGCAGCTTGGTATCTTCCAGTAGAGGCACAGATACGCAGTATTTT. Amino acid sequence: CASSLVSSSRGTDTQYF.